Following are 22 T cell receptor beta chains from one sample sequenced in a study of blood T cell repertoires in COVID-19. Sequenced by immunoSEQ multiplex PCR; TCRdb stores in-frame clones only, minus some. The sample records around 140,000 clones, 87% being singletons. Sequences were obtained from PBMCs or T cells enriched from blood (not recorded which). The source is a woman between 35 and 50 years old who had been exposed to COVID-19.

V gene TRBV7-8 combines with J gene TRBJ1-5, with D perhaps matching TRBD1 (5 bases). CDR3 size: 17 residues. Trimming took 5 bases from V and 7 from J, leaving 24 bases between them. Per germline, CDR1 SGHVS and CDR2 FQNEAQ. CDR3: CASSPSLGGVGLQPQHF. CDR3 DNA: TGTGCCAGCAGCCCGTCATTGGGGGGGGTTGGATTGCAGCCCCAGCATTTT.

The chain has TRBV7-9 and TRBJ2-2; a weak D match, TRBD1 (5 bases). This CDR3 region has 13 residues. The V gene lost 6 bases and the J gene lost 6 bases, with 11 bases spanning the gap. CDR1 and CDR2 from the germline V gene are SEHNR and FQNEAQ (reference sequence). Written as DNA, the CDR3 is TGTGCCAGCAGGAATACAGGTGCCGGGGAGCTGTTTTTT. It is translated as CASRNTGAGELFF.

The chain recombines TRBV4-1 with TRBJ1-6; D ambiguous. V lost 1 base and J lost 0, with 10 bases in between. Germline lookup yields CDR1 MGHRA and CDR2 YSYEKL. The length of the CDR3 is 17 residues. The CDR3 loop is CASSQGRISSYNSPLHF. The CDR3 DNA sequence: TGCGCCAGCAGCCAAGGGAGGATAAGCTCCTATAATTCACCCCTCCACTTT.

This chain joins TRBV3-1 (or the pseudogene TRBV3-2) and TRBJ2-2; 9 nucleotides line up with TRBD1. The V segment lost 5 bases and the J segment 7 bases; nucleotides outside the gene matches: 5. This CDR3 comprises 14 residues. Germline assignment: CDR1 LGHDT and CDR2 YNNKEL (reference sequence). CDR3: CASSGQGLGGELFF. Here the CDR3 DNA reads TGTGCCAGCAGCGGACAGGGGTTGGGCGGGGAGCTGTTTTTT.

The V call is TRBV20-1, the J call TRBJ2-7; TRBD2 might be the D (5 bases). The ends were cut back, 3 bases at V and 6 bases at J, with 9 bases in the middle. CDR3 size: 11 residues. Germline V gives CDR1 DFQATT, CDR2 SNEGSKA (reference sequence). In nucleotides, the CDR3 is TGCAGTGCTAGCGAGGGTAGCGAGCAGTACTTC. This translates into CSASEGSEQYF.

This clone appeared once. The genes are TRBV5-1 and TRBJ1-3, with D perhaps TRBD1 (6 bases). The length of the CDR3 is 15 residues. Trimming took off 3 bases at V and 4 bases at J, with 14 bases between the two ends. Germline CDR1 reads SGHRS; CDR2 reads YFSETQ. As DNA, the CDR3 is TGCGCCAGCAGCTCACAGGGCCAGGGAGGAAACACCATATATTTT. Protein: CASSSQGQGGNTIYF.

The rearrangement uses TRBV20-1 and TRBJ2-7; D is possibly TRBD2 (5 bases). Trimming took off 3 bases at V and 7 bases at J, with 10 bases between the two ends. CDR3 length: 11 amino acids. Germline loops: CDR1 DFQATT, CDR2 SNEGSKA (reference sequence). The CDR3: CSASLGEEQYF. The CDR3 DNA reads TGCAGTGCTAGCCTCGGGGAAGAGCAGTACTTC.

J is TRBJ2-7 and V is TRBV14, with TRBD1 identical over 7 bases. Losses at the gene ends were 4 bases for V and 7 bases for J; bases not matched to a gene: 10. CDR3 length equals 14 residues. The germline V gene has CDR1 SGHDN and CDR2 FVKESK. The CDR3 bases are TGTGCCAGCAGCCTCGCGAAGACAGGGAGAGAGCAGTACTTC. Encoded protein: CASSLAKTGREQYF. Filled out from reference TRBV14 and TRBJ2-7, the complete variable domain reads EAGVTQFPSHSVIEKGQTVTLRCDPISGHDNLYWYRRVMGKEIKFLLHFVKESKQDESGMPNNRFLAERTGGTYSTLKVQPAELEDSGVYFCASSLAKTGREQYFGPGTRLTVT.

The chain joins TRBV5-1 to TRBJ1-2; no clear D gene. Per germline, CDR1 SGHRS and CDR2 YFSETQ. The V gene lost 5 bases and the J gene lost 8 bases, with 22 bases spanning the gap. This CDR3 spans 15 amino acids. This CDR3 is CASSRGTSGAGGYTF. DNA for the CDR3: TGCGCCAGCAGTCGGGGTACCTCCGGAGCCGGGGGCTACACCTTC. Filled out from reference TRBV5-1 and TRBJ1-2, the complete variable domain reads KAGVTQTPRYLIKTRGQQVTLSCSPISGHRSVSWYQQTPGQGLQFLFEYFSETQRNKGNFPGRFSGRQFSNSRSEMNVSTLELGDSALYLCASSRGTSGAGGYTFGSGTRLTVV.

The table lists this clone with a few counts. CDR3 sequence (DNA): TGTGCCAGCAGCTTCCCTGGGGGGTTCCAAGAGACCCAGTACTTC. Amino acids: CASSFPGGFQETQYF. The chain uses TRBV5-8 and TRBJ2-5; D may be TRBD2 (6 bases). Germline-derived CDR1 and CDR2 are SGHTS and YDEGEE. Trimming pared 2 bases from V and 1 base from J, leaving 12 bases between. The CDR3 extends over 15 amino acids.

The chain joins TRBV28 to TRBJ1-1, with a weak D call TRBD1 (6 bases). Between the trimmed V and J ends, which lost 6 bases and 5 bases, there was a span of 19 bases. Germline V gives CDR1 MDHEN, CDR2 SYDVKM. The CDR3 runs 15 residues. The CDR3 is CASSLRTGWWTEAFF. The CDR3 nucleotides read TGTGCCAGCAGCCTAAGAACAGGGTGGTGGACTGAAGCTTTCTTT.

This clone appeared many times. The V and J genes are TRBV6-1 and TRBJ1-4, with 8 positions matching TRBD1. The germline V gene encodes CDR1 MNHNS and CDR2 SASEGT. Trimming removed 1 base from V and 8 bases from J; junction bases left unmatched: 9. This CDR3 has 16 residues. The CDR3 DNA is TGTGCCAGCAGTGAAGTGAGGGGGCAGGGGGCCGAAAAACTGTTTTTT. The encoded protein is CASSEVRGQGAEKLFF.

The J gene is TRBJ1-2, the V gene TRBV15, with D possibly matching TRBD1 (6 bases). With 1 base removed from V and 4 bases from J, the gap between germline ends came to 13 bases. The CDR3 spans 15 residues. In germline, CDR1 is LNHNV, CDR2 YYDKDF (reference sequence). CDR3 DNA: TGTGCCACCAGCAGAGTTCGACAGGCTTCCTATGGCTACACCTTC. This translates into CATSRVRQASYGYTF.

This rearrangement joins TRBV9 to TRBJ1-4, with D perhaps matching TRBD1 (5 bases). The germline CDR1 and CDR2 sequences are SGDLS and YYNGEE. This CDR3 spans 14 amino acids. The ends were cut back, 0 bases at V and 8 bases at J, with 11 bases in the middle. CDR3 loop: CASSVAGRGEKLFF. The CDR3, as DNA: TGTGCCAGCAGCGTAGCGGGTAGGGGAGAAAAACTGTTTTTT.

This rearrangement joins TRBV7-8 to TRBJ1-1, with D possibly TRBD1 on 6 matching bases. V was shortened by 2 bases and J by 4 bases, with 14 bases between the two germline ends. The CDR3 consists of 15 residues. Germline CDR1 reads SGHVS; CDR2 reads FQNEAQ. The CDR3: CASSLSGAFSTEAFF. CDR3 DNA sequence: TGTGCCAGCAGCTTATCAGGGGCCTTTAGCACTGAAGCTTTCTTT.

The V and J genes are TRBV3-1 (or the pseudogene TRBV3-2) and TRBJ2-1; 8 bases agree with TRBD2. CDR3 size: 15 residues. Germline V gene data show CDR1 as LGHDT and CDR2 as YNNKEL (reference sequence). J was trimmed by 6 bases and V by 0 bases; bases with no gene match: 4. As DNA, the CDR3 is TGTGCCAGCAGCCAAGATCAACTAGCGGCCAATGAGCAGTTCTTC. This sequence encodes CASSQDQLAANEQFF.

V is TRBV2 and J is TRBJ1-2; D is possibly TRBD1 (5 bases). The length of the CDR3 is 15 residues. The V end lost 1 base, the J end lost 3 bases, and 12 bases lay between the germline ends. The germline V gene has CDR1 SNHLY and CDR2 FYNNEI. The CDR3 is CASSEEAGFYYGYTF. CDR3 coding DNA: TGTGCCAGCAGTGAAGAGGCAGGGTTCTACTATGGCTACACCTTC.

This clone was observed a few times. The genes are TRBV19 and TRBJ2-2; tentatively, D is TRBD2 (5 bases). The CDR3 has 13 amino acids. The germline V and J ends were trimmed by 4 bases and 5 bases, with 8 bases remaining between them. CDR1 is LNHDA, CDR2 SQIVND, per germline (reference sequence). The CDR3 DNA is TGTGCCAGTAGTACAAAGCGGACCGGGGAGCTGTTTTTT. It translates to CASSTKRTGELFF.

The chain carries TRBV11-1 and TRBJ2-3; D is unclear. This CDR3 is built from 14 residues. Per germline, CDR1 SGHAT and CDR2 FQDESV (reference sequence). Trimming stripped 2 bases from V and 2 bases from J, with 8 bases between. The chain's CDR3 is CASSLNTATDTQYF. CDR3 DNA sequence: TGTGCCAGCAGCTTAAACACAGCCACAGATACGCAGTATTTT.

The rearrangement joins TRBV12-3 or TRBV12-4 to TRBJ2-1; no clear D. The CDR3 runs 11 residues. Trimming stripped 6 bases from V and 4 bases from J, with 4 bases between. CDR3 coding DNA: TGTGCCAGCAGAACATACAATGAGCAGTTCTTC. Translating gives CASRTYNEQFF.

The gene calls are TRBV6-6 and TRBJ1-2; 8 bases line up with TRBD1. CDR3 length: 14 residues. V gave up 4 bases and J gave up 0 bases; unmatched junction bases: 1. Germline CDR1 MNHNY, CDR2 SVGAGI (reference sequence). As DNA, the CDR3 is TGTGCCAGCAGTTCAGGGGGCCCTAACTATGGCTACACCTTC. It encodes CASSSGGPNYGYTF.

This chain connects TRBV7-3 to TRBJ2-5; 8 bases are shared with TRBD1. Looked up from germline, CDR1 is SGHTA and CDR2 is FQGTGA. J gave up 5 bases and V 1 base, and 9 bases lay outside the gene matches. The CDR3 spans 16 residues. The CDR3 nucleotides read TGTGCCAGCAGCTTAAGTATAGGGACAGGCGACGAGACCCAGTACTTC. This translates into CASSLSIGTGDETQYF.